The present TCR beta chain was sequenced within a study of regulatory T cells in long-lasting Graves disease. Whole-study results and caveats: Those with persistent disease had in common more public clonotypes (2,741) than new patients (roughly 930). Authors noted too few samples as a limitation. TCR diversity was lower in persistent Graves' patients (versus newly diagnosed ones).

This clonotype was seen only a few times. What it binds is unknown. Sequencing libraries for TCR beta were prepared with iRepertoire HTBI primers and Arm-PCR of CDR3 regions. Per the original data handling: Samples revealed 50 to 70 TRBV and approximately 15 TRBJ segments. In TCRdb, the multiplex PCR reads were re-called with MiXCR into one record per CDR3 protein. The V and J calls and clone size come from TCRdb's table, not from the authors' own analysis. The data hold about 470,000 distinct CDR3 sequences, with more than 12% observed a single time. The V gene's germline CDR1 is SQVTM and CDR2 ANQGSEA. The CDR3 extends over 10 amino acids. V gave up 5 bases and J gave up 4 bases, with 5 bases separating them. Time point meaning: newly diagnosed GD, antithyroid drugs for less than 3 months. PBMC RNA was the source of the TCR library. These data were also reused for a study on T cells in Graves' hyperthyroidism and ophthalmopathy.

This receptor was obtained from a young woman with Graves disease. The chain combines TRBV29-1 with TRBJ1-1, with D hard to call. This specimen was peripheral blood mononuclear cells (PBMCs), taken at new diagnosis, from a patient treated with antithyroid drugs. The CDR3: CSVLGTEAFF. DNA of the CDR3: TGCAGCGTTTTGGGCACTGAAGCTTTCTTT.